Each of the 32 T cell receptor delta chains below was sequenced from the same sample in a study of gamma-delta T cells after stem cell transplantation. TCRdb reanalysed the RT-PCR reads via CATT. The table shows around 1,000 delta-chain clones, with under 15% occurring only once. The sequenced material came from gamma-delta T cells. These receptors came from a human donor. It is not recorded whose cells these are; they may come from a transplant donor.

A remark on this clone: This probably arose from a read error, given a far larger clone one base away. CDR3 sequence: CALGEPRRLPYVWSTWGILYTDKPIF. The CDR3 region has the DNA TGTGCTCTTGGGGAACCCCGCCGGCTTCCCTACGTTTGGAGTACCTGGGGGATTCTGTACACCGATAAACCCATCTTT. The chain couples TRDV1 to TRDJ1; TRDD3 agrees at 9 bases. The length of the CDR3 is 26 residues. Germline CDR1 TSWWSYY, CDR2 QGS.

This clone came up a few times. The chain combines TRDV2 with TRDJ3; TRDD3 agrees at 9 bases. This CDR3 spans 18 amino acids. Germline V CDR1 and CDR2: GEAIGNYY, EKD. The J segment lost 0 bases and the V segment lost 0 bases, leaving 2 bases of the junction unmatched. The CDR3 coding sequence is TGTGCCTGTGACACCGGGGGATACAGCTCCTGGGACACCCGACAGATGTTTTTC. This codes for CACDTGGYSSWDTRQMFF.

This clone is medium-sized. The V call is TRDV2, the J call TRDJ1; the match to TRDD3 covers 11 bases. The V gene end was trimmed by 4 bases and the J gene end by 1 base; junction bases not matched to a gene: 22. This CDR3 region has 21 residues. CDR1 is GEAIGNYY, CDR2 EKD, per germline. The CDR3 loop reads CACDPLVLGDNNPDRTDKLIF. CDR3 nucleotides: TGTGCCTGTGATCCCCTCGTACTGGGGGATAATAATCCGGATCGCACCGATAAACTCATCTTT.

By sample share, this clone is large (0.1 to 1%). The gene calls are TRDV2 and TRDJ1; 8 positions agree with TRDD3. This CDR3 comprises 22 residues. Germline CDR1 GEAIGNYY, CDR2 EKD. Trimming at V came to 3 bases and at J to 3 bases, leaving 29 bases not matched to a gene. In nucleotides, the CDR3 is TGTGCCTGTGACCCACTGATGGTGGGGGATGCCGCCGAAGGGAAAATCGCCGATAAACTCATCTTT. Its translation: CACDPLMVGDAAEGKIADKLIF.

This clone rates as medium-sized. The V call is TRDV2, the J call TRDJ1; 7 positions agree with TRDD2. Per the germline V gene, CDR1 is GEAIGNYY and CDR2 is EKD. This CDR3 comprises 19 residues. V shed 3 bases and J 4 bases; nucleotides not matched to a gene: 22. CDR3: CACDSLDSYAPADNDKLIF. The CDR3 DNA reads TGTGCCTGTGACTCACTCGATTCCTACGCCCCGGCGGACAACGATAAACTCATCTTT.

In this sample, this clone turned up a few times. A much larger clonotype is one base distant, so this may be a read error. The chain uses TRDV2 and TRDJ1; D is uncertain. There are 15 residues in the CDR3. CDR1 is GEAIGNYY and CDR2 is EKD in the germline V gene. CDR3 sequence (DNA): TGTGCCCGTGACACCATCGGCCCAACCAGCGATAAACTCATCTTT. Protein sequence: CARDTIGPTSDKLIF.

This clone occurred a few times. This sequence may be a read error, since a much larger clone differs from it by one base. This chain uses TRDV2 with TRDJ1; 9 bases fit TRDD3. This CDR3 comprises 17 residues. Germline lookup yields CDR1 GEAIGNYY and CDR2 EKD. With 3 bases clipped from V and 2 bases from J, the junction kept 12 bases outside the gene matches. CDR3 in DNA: TGTGCCTGTGACTCGGCGGCCCGGGGGATACCTACCGATAAACTCATCTTT. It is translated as CACDSAARGIPTDKLIF.

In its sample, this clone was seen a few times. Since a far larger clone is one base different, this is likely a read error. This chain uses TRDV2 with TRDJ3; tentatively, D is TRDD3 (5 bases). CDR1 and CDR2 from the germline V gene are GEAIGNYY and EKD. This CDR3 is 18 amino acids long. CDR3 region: CACDTVLSSSWDTRQTFF. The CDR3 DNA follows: TGTGCCTGTGACACAGTACTGTCGAGCTCCTGGGACACCCGACAGACGTTTTTC.

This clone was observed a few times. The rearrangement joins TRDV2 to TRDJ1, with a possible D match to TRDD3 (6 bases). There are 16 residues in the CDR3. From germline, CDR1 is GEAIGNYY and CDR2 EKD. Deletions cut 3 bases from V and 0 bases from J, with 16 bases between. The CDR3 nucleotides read TGTGCCTGTGACGGCATGCTGGGGAATAACACCGATAAACTCATCTTT. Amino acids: CACDGMLGNNTDKLIF.

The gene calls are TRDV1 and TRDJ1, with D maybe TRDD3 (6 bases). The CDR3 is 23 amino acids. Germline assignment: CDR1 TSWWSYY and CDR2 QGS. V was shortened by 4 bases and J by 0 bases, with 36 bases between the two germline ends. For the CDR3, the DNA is TGTGCTCTTGGGGTTGTAAGGGGGGACGTCGGGATCCCTACGCCCGTGTACACCGATAAACTCATCTTT. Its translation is CALGVVRGDVGIPTPVYTDKLIF.

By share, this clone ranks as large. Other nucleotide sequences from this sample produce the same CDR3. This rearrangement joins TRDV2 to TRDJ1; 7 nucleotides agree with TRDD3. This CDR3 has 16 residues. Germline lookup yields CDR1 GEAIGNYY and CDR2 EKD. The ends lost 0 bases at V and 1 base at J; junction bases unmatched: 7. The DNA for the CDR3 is TGTGCCTGTGACACCCTGGGGGGCCCGATCACCGATAAACTCATCTTT. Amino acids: CACDTLGGPITDKLIF.

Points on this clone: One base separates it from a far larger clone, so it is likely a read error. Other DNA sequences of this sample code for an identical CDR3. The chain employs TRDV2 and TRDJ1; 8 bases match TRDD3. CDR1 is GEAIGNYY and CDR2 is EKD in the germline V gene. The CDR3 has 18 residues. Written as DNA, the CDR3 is TGCGCCTGTGACACTGTACTGGGGGGCCGAACCGTTGACGATAAACTCATCTTT. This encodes CACDTVLGGRTVDDKLIF.

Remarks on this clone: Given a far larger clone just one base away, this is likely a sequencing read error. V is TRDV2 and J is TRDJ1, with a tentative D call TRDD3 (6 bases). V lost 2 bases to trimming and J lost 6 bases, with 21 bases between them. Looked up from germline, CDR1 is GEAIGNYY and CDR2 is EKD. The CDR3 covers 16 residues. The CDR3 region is CACDKVGGTGDYKLIF. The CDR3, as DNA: TGTGCCTGTGACAAGGTGGGGGGTACAGGGGACTATAAACTCATCTTT.

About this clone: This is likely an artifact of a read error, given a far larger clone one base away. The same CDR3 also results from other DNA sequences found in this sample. The DNA of the CDR3 is TGTGCTCTTGGGGAGCTCGCCCTACTGGGTATTGCGCTGGGGGATACAGGCAAACTCATCTTT. Protein sequence: CALGELALLGIALGDTGKLIF. The genes are TRDV1 and TRDJ1; 11 bases map to TRDD3. The V gene end was trimmed by 3 bases and the J gene end by 8 bases; junction bases not matched to a gene: 26. This CDR3 has 21 residues. Germline CDR1 and CDR2: TSWWSYY and QGS.

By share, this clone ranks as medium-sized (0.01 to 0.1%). In DNA, the CDR3 is TGTGCCTTTTCGGTCCTTCCGAGTGGGGGATACGGCGATAAACTCATCTTT. Its translation: CAFSVLPSGGYGDKLIF. The V and J genes are TRDV3 and TRDJ1; 11 positions agree with TRDD3. CDR1 is TVYSNPD, CDR2 GDNSRS, per germline (reference sequence). V dropped 2 bases and J dropped 4; count of bases not matched to a gene: 15. The CDR3 is 17 amino acids.

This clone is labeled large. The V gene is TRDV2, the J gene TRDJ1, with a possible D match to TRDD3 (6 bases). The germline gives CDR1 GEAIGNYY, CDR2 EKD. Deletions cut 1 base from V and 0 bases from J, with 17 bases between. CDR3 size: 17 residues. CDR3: CACDTLEGISYTDKLIF. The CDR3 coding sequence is TGTGCCTGTGACACGCTCGAGGGGATCTCGTACACCGATAAACTCATCTTT.

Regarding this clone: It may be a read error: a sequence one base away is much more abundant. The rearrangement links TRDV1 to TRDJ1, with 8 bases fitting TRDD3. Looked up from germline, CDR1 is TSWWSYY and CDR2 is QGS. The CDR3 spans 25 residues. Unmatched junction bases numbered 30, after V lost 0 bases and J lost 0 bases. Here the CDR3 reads CALGELQGPTYWGGRETPYTDKLIF. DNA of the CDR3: TGTGCTCTTGGGGAACTACAAGGTCCTACCTACTGGGGGGGAAGGGAAACCCCGTACACCGATAAACTCATCTTT.

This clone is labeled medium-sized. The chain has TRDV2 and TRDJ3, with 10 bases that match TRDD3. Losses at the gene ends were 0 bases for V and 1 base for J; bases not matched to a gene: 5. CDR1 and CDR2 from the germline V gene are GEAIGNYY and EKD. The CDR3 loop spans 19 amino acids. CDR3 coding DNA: TGTGCCTGTGACACCGTGGGGGGATACGGGTCCTGGGACACCCGACAGATGTTTTTC. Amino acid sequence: CACDTVGGYGSWDTRQMFF.

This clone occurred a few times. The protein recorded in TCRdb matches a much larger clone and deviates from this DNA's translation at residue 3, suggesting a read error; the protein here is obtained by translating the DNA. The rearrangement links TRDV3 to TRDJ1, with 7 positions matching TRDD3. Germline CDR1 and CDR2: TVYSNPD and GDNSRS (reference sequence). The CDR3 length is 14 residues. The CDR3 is CALSGDNHTDKLIF. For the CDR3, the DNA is TGTGCCCTTAGTGGGGATAACCACACCGATAAACTCATCTTT.

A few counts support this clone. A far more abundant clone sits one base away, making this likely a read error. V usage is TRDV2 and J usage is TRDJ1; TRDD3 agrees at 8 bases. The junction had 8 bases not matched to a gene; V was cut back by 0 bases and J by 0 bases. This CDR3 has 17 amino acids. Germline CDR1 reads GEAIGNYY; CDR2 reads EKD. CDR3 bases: TGTGCCTGTGACACCCCCCCCGTGGGGGATTACACCGATAAACTCATCTTT. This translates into CACDTPPVGDYTDKLIF.

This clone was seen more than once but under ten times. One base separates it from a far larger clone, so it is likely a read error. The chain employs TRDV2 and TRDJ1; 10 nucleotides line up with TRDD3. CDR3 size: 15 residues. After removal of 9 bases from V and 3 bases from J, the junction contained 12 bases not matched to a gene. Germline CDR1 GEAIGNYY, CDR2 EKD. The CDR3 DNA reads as TGTGCCCGTGTCCTACTGGGGGATGCGGCCGATAAACTCATCTTT. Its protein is CARVLLGDAADKLIF.

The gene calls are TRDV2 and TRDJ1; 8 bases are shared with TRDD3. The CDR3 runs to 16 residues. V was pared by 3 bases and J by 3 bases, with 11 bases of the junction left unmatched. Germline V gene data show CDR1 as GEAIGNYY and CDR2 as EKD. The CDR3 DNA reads TGTGCCTGTGACCAACTGGGGGGCCGAATTCCCGATAAACTCATCTTT. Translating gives CACDQLGGRIPDKLIF.

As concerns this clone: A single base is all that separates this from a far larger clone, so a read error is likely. CDR3 protein: CACDTLQRDADKLIF. The CDR3 coding sequence is TGTGCCTGTGACACCCTGCAAAGGGACGCCGATAAACTCATCTTT. This chain uses TRDV2 with TRDJ1; unclear D gene. The CDR3 extends over 15 amino acids. V gave up 0 bases and J gave up 3 bases, with 13 bases separating them. Germline V gives CDR1 GEAIGNYY, CDR2 EKD.

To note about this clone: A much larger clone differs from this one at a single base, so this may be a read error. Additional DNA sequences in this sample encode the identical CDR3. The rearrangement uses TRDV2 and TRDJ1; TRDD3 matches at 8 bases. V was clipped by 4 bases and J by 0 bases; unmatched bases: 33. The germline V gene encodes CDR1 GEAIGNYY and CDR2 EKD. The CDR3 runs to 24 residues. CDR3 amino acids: CACEGPLTGGPRTEVGGNTDKLIF. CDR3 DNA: TGTGCCTGTGAAGGACCTCTTACTGGGGGTCCCCGGACCGAAGTCGGGGGGAACACCGATAAACTCATCTTT.

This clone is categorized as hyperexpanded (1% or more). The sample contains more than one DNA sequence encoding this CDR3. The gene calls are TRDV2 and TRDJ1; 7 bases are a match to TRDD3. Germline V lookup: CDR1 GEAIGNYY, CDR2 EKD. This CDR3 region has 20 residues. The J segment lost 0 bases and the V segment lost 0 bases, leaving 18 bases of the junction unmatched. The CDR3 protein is CACDTVGQGTGDAYTDKLIF. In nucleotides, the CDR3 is TGTGCCTGTGACACCGTGGGGCAGGGTACTGGGGATGCGTACACCGATAAACTCATCTTT.

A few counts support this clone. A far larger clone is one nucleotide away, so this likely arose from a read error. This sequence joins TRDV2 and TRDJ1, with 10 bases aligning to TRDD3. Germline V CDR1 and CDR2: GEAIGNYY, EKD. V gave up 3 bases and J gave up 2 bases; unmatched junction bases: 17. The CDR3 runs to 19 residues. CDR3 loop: CACDAITGGLGDETDKLIF. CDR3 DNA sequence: TGTGCCTGTGACGCCATAACCGGAGGACTGGGGGATGAAACCGATAAACTCATCTTT.

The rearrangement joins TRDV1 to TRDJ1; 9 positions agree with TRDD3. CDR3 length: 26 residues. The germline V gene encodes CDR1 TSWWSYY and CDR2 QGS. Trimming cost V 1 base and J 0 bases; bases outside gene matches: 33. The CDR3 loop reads CALGEPRRLPHVWSAWGILYTDKLIF. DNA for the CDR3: TGTGCTCTTGGGGAACCCCGCCGGCTTCCCCACGTTTGGAGTGCCTGGGGGATTCTGTACACCGATAAACTCATCTTT.

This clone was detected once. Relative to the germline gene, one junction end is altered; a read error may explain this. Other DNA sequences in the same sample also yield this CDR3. The chain's CDR3 is CACDTVGSYIPTGGRTPTYTDKLIF. Here the CDR3 DNA reads TGTGCCTGCGACACCGTAGGATCCTACATTCCCACTGGGGGACGCACGCCCACCTACACCGATAAACTCATCTTT. This sequence joins TRDV2 and TRDJ1; 9 bases match TRDD3. The CDR3 is 25 amino acids. In germline, CDR1 is GEAIGNYY, CDR2 EKD.

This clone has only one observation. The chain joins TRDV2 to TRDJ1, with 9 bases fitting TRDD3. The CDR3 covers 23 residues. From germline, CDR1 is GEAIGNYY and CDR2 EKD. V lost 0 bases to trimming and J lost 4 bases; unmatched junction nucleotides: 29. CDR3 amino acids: CACDTVLRPTRSPGGFVGDKLIF. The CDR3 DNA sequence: TGTGCCTGTGACACCGTCCTCCGGCCCACACGATCCCCTGGGGGATTCGTGGGCGATAAACTCATCTTT.

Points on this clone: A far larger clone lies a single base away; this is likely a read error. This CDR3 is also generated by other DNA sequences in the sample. As DNA, the CDR3 is TGTGCCTGCGACACCATCCGGGGAGACTGGGACACCCGACAGATGTTTTTC. Translation gives CACDTIRGDWDTRQMFF. This chain joins TRDV2 and TRDJ3; maybe TRDD3 (5 bases). Germline V lookup: CDR1 GEAIGNYY, CDR2 EKD. This CDR3 region has 17 residues.

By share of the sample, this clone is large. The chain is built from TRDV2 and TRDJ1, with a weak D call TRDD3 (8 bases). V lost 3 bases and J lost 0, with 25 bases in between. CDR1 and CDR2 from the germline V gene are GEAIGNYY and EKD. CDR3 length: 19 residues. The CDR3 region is CACDAISYAGGYYTDKLIF. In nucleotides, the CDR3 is TGTGCCTGTGACGCCATTTCCTACGCCGGGGGATATTACACCGATAAACTCATCTTT.

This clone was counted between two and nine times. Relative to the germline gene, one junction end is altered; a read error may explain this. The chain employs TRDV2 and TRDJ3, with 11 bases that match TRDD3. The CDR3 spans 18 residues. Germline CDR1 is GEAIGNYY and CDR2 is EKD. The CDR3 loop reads CACDTGLGDTWDARQMFF. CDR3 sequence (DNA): TGTGCCTGTGACACCGGTCTGGGGGATACTTGGGACGCCCGACAGATGTTTTTC.